This is a list of T cell receptor beta chains from one sample in a study of glioma-infiltrating T cells. In TCRdb, the multiplex PCR reads were re-called with MiXCR into one record per CDR3 protein. The data show 300,000 to 400,000 distinct CDR3 sequences, with less than 50% seen just once and approximately 12% held by the top ten. Sequencing used glioma tissue, nonneoplastic brain tissue, or PBMCs (not recorded which). The origin of the receptors is a human donor with low-grade glioma or glioblastoma, undergoing nonglioma brain surgery, or in good health (not recorded which). Both conserved end residues are part of each CDR3. Fields, in order: V gene, J gene, clone size, D gene, CDR3 DNA, CDR3 protein. The D gene is left open where the match is weak. The size entry is marked missing in some rows and otherwise reads once, few, many or a size class.

V gene: TRBV20-1
J gene: TRBJ2-1
clone size: few
D gene: TRBD2
CDR3 DNA: TGCAGTGAAAACTTAGCGGGGAGCTCCTACAATGAGCAGTTCTTC
CDR3 protein: CSENLAGSSYNEQFF

V gene: TRBV7-2
J gene: TRBJ2-3
clone size: many
D gene: TRBD2
CDR3 DNA: TGTGCCAGCAGCTTAGCGGGGACTAGCGGGAGAGATACGCAGTATTTT
CDR3 protein: CASSLAGTSGRDTQYF

V gene: TRBV28
J gene: TRBJ2-3
clone size: NA
D gene: TRBD2
CDR3 DNA: TGTGCCAGCAGTTTACTCTCCCGACTAGCTGGCACAGATACGCAGTATTTT
CDR3 protein: CASSLLSRLAGTDTQYF

V gene: TRBV28
J gene: TRBJ2-2
clone size: NA
D gene: NA
CDR3 DNA: TGTGCCAGCAAGGGGGGGGCTTTGAACACCGGGGAGCTGTTTTTT
CDR3 protein: CASKGGALNTGELFF

V gene: TRBV7-3
J gene: TRBJ2-5
clone size: many
D gene: NA
CDR3 DNA: TGTGCCAGCAGCTTAAGTAGGGGCGCGGAGACCCAGTACTTC
CDR3 protein: CASSLSRGAETQYF

V gene: TRBV20-1
J gene: TRBJ1-1
clone size: few
D gene: NA
CDR3 DNA: TGCAGTGCTGATACCCGACGGGTGAACACTGAAGCTTTCTTT
CDR3 protein: CSADTRRVNTEAFF

V gene: TRBV28
J gene: TRBJ1-5
clone size: NA
D gene: NA
CDR3 DNA: TGTGCCAGCAGGGGGGGCAATAGCAATCAGCCCCAGCATTTT
CDR3 protein: CASRGGNSNQPQHF

V gene: TRBV6-1
J gene: TRBJ2-7
clone size: NA
D gene: TRBD1
CDR3 DNA: TGTGCCAGCAGTCTGCTGGGACAGGGAGACGAGCAGTACTTC
CDR3 protein: CASSLLGQGDEQYF

V gene: TRBV15
J gene: TRBJ1-2
clone size: NA
D gene: NA
CDR3 DNA: TGTGCCACCAGCAGAGGAACCGAAATTAACTATGGCTACACCTTC
CDR3 protein: CATSRGTEINYGYTF

V gene: TRBV7-8
J gene: TRBJ2-1
clone size: few
D gene: NA
CDR3 DNA: TGTGCCGGCAGCTCCCGAACCAATGAGCAGTTCTTC
CDR3 protein: CAGSSRTNEQFF

V gene: TRBV7-2
J gene: TRBJ1-2
clone size: NA
D gene: NA
CDR3 DNA: TGTGCCAGCAGCTTGAATGTGGGGGCAGAAGGCTACACCTTC
CDR3 protein: CASSLNVGAEGYTF

V gene: TRBV11-2
J gene: TRBJ2-1
clone size: NA
D gene: NA
CDR3 DNA: TGTGCCAGCAGGTTCGGACTCTACAATGAGCAGTTCTTC
CDR3 protein: CASRFGLYNEQFF

V gene: TRBV4-1
J gene: TRBJ2-2
clone size: NA
D gene: NA
CDR3 DNA: TGCGCCAGCAGCCGAGCGGGCAGGTCTCGTACCGGGGAGCTGTTTTTT
CDR3 protein: CASSRAGRSRTGELFF

V gene: TRBV10-3
J gene: TRBJ1-6
clone size: few
D gene: NA
CDR3 DNA: TGTGCCATCAAACGGGAAACCAATTCACCCCTCCACTTT
CDR3 protein: CAIKRETNSPLHF

V gene: TRBV7-9
J gene: TRBJ2-2
clone size: few
D gene: TRBD2
CDR3 DNA: TGTGCCAGCAGCTTAGCTGGACTAGCTGCGAACACCGGGGAGCTGTTTTTT
CDR3 protein: CASSLAGLAANTGELFF

V gene: TRBV28
J gene: TRBJ1-1
clone size: many
D gene: NA
CDR3 DNA: TGTGCCAGCAGTTCGACAGGCACTGAAGCTTTCTTT
CDR3 protein: CASSSTGTEAFF

V gene: TRBV15
J gene: TRBJ2-3
clone size: many
D gene: NA
CDR3 DNA: TGTGCCACCAGCAGAGATTGGAGGACAGATACGCAGTATTTT
CDR3 protein: CATSRDWRTDTQYF

V gene: TRBV5-4
J gene: TRBJ2-3
clone size: NA
D gene: TRBD2
CDR3 DNA: TGTGCCAGCAGCTCCCCGGCGGGAGGGCCACAAGATACGCAGTATTTT
CDR3 protein: CASSSPAGGPQDTQYF

V gene: TRBV7-2
J gene: TRBJ2-5
clone size: many
D gene: NA
CDR3 DNA: TGTGCCAGCAGCTTGGACCCTCCCCCACGGGAGACCCAGTACTTC
CDR3 protein: CASSLDPPPRETQYF

V gene: TRBV6-1
J gene: TRBJ2-7
clone size: NA
D gene: TRBD2
CDR3 DNA: TGTGCCAGCAGTCCGGGGCTAGCGGGCCTTGACGAGCAGTACTTC
CDR3 protein: CASSPGLAGLDEQYF

V gene: TRBV7-2
J gene: TRBJ1-5
clone size: NA
D gene: NA
CDR3 DNA: TGTGCCAGCAGCTTTACTAGTACCTCATGGAGTAGCAATCAGCCCCAGCATTTT
CDR3 protein: CASSFTSTSWSSNQPQHF

V gene: TRBV6-1
J gene: TRBJ1-2
clone size: few
D gene: TRBD1
CDR3 DNA: TGTGCCAGCAGCTTCGCGTTGGACAGGGGTTACTATGGCTACACCTTC
CDR3 protein: CASSFALDRGYYGYTF

V gene: TRBV28
J gene: TRBJ2-5
clone size: NA
D gene: TRBD2
CDR3 DNA: TGTGCCAGCAGTACCCCGGGACTAGCGGGAGAGACCCAGTACTTC
CDR3 protein: CASSTPGLAGETQYF

V gene: TRBV20-1
J gene: TRBJ1-5
clone size: many
D gene: NA
CDR3 DNA: TGCAGTGCTATATCAGAAAGCAATCAGCCCCAGCATTTT
CDR3 protein: CSAISESNQPQHF

V gene: TRBV7-2
J gene: TRBJ1-1
clone size: few
D gene: TRBD1
CDR3 DNA: TGTGCCAGCAGCGACAGGGGTGACACTGAAGCTTCCTTT
CDR3 protein: CASSDRGDTEASF

V gene: TRBV19
J gene: TRBJ1-1
clone size: NA
D gene: NA
CDR3 DNA: TGTGCCAGTGCCCCTTGGCGGGGGCCAAGCACTGAAGCTTTCTTT
CDR3 protein: CASAPWRGPSTEAFF

V gene: TRBV29-1
J gene: TRBJ2-7
clone size: NA
D gene: TRBD2
CDR3 DNA: TGCAGCGTTGATGGTGGCGGGAGTACGTCCGAGCAGTACTTC
CDR3 protein: CSVDGGGSTSEQYF

V gene: TRBV7-6
J gene: TRBJ2-1
clone size: NA
D gene: TRBD2
CDR3 DNA: TGTGCCAGCAGCCTCATGGGGGGGGGTGAGCAGTTCTTC
CDR3 protein: CASSLMGGGEQFF

V gene: TRBV28
J gene: TRBJ2-3
clone size: many
D gene: NA
CDR3 DNA: TGTGCCAGCAGTCCGACCATTAGCACAGATACGCAGTATTTT
CDR3 protein: CASSPTISTDTQYF

V gene: TRBV7-3
J gene: TRBJ2-7
clone size: NA
D gene: NA
CDR3 DNA: TGTGCCAGCAGCTTAATACCAAAGGGTAGCGAGCAGTACTTC
CDR3 protein: CASSLIPKGSEQYF

V gene: TRBV25-1
J gene: TRBJ2-7
clone size: many
D gene: NA
CDR3 DNA: TGTGCCAGCAGTGAAAGGCTCTACGAGCAGTACTTC
CDR3 protein: CASSERLYEQYF

V gene: TRBV28
J gene: TRBJ2-7
clone size: NA
D gene: NA
CDR3 DNA: TGTGCCAGCACCCTACAGGGAGCCGAGCAGTACTTC
CDR3 protein: CASTLQGAEQYF

V gene: TRBV7-6
J gene: TRBJ2-7
clone size: NA
D gene: NA
CDR3 DNA: TGTGCCAGCAGCCTCAGGGTATTCGCTTACGAGCAGTACTTC
CDR3 protein: CASSLRVFAYEQYF